This T cell receptor (beta chain) was found in a study of read filtering for tumor transcriptome and immune sequencing. Study context: The cohort had some 16 men and 14 women aged about 47 to 80, mean about 72 years.

Regarding the study as a whole: This fraction held mixed bone marrow immune cells after CD138-negative sorting. IR-seq captured clonotypes deeper and more reliably than RNA-seq.

This clonotype showed up many times. What it recognizes is unknown. Every patient had bone marrow sampled while the disease was active. This library used roughly 430 ng RNA and molecular barcoded adaptors spanning alpha/delta and beta/gamma chains. TCRdb passed the reads through MiXCR, listing each CDR3 protein once. The sample includes 130,000 or so distinct CDR3 sequences, roughly an eighth of them seen just once. This CDR3 is built from 17 residues. Germline CDR1 and CDR2: LGHDT and YNNKEL (reference sequence). The V and J ends lost 4 bases and 15 bases, in that order; junction bases with no gene match: 18.

The sequence came from a donor at least 40 years old with multiple myeloma. What was sequenced was a population of CD138-negative cells sorted from bone marrow. This sequence joins TRBV3-1 and TRBJ1-4, with 12 positions matching TRBD1. The CDR3 bases are TGTGCCAGCAGCCTGGGGCCGGGACAGGGGGCCTCCGGGCGGATGTTTTTT. This sequence encodes CASSLGPGQGASGRMFF.